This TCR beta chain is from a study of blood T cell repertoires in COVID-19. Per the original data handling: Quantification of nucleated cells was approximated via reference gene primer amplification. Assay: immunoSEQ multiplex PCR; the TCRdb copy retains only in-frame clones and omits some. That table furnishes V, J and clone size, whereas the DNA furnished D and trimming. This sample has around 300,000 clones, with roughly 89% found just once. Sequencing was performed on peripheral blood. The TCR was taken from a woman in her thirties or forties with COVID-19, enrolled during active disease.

The CDR3 nucleotides are TGCGCCAGCAGCCAAGCCGGGTGGGACCAAGAGACCCAGTACTTC. Translated: CASSQAGWDQETQYF. The V call is TRBV4-3, the J call TRBJ2-5; D gene unclear. CDR3 length: 15 amino acids. The germline V gene has CDR1 LGHNA and CDR2 YSLEER. V lost 1 base, J lost 0 bases, and 9 bases lay in between.